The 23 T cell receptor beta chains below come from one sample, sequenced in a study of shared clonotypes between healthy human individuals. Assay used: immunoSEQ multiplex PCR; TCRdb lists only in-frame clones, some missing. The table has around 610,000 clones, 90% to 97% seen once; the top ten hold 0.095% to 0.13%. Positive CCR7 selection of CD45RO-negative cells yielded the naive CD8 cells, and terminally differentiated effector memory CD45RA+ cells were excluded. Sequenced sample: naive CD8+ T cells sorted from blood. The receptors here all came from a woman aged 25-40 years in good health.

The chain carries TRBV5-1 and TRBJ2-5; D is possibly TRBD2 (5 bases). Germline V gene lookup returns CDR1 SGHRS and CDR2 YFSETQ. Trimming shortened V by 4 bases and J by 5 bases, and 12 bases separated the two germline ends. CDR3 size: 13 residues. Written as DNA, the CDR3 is TGCGCCAGCAGCGACCGCGGGCGGGAGACCCAGTACTTC. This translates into CASSDRGRETQYF.

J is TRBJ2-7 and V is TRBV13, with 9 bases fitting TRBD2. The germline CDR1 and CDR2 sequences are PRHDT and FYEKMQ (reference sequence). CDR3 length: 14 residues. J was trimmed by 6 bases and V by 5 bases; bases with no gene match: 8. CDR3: CASSPGLAGSEQYF. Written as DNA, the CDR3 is TGTGCCAGCAGCCCCGGTCTAGCGGGATCCGAGCAGTACTTC. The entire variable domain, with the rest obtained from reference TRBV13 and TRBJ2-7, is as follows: AAGVIQSPRHLIKEKRETATLKCYPIPRHDTVYWYQQGPGQDPQFLISFYEKMQSDKGSIPDRFSAQQFSDYHSELNMSSLELGDSALYFCASSPGLAGSEQYFGPGTRLTVT.

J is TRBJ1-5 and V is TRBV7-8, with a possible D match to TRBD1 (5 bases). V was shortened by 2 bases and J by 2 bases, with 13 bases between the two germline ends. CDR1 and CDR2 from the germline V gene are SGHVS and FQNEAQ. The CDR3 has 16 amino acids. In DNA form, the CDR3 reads TGTGCCAGCAGCTTATTTTCAGGGTGGGGCAATCAGCCCCAGCATTTT. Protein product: CASSLFSGWGNQPQHF. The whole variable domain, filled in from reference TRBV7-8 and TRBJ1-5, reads GAGVSQSPRYKVAKRGQDVALRCDPISGHVSLFWYQQALGQGPEFLTYFQNEAQLDKSGLPSDRFFAERPEGSVSTLKIQRTQQEDSAVYLCASSLFSGWGNQPQHFGDGTRLSIL.

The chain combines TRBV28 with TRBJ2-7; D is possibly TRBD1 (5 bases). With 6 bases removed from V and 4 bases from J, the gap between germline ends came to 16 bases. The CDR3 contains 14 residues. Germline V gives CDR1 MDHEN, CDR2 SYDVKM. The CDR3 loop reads CASRFPDSAYEQYF. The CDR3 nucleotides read TGTGCCAGCAGATTTCCAGACAGCGCGTACGAGCAGTACTTC.

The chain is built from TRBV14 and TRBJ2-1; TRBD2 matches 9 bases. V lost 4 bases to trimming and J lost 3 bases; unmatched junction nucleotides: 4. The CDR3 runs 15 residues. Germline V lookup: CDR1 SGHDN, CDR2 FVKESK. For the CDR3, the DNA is TGTGCCAGCAGCCCTAGCGGGACCTACTACAATGAGCAGTTCTTC. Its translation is CASSPSGTYYNEQFF.

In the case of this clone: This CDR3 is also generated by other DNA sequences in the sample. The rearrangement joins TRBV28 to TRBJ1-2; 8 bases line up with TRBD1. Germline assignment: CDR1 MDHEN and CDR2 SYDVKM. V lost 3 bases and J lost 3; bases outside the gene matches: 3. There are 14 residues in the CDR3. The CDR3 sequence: CASSLTGEDYGYTF. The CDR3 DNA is TGTGCCAGCAGTTTGACAGGGGAGGACTATGGCTACACCTTC.

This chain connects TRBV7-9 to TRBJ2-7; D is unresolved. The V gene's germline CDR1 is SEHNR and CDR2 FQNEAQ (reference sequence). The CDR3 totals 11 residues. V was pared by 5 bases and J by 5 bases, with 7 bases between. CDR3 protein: CASSQSNEQYF. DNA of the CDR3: TGTGCCAGCAGCCAAAGTAACGAGCAGTACTTC.

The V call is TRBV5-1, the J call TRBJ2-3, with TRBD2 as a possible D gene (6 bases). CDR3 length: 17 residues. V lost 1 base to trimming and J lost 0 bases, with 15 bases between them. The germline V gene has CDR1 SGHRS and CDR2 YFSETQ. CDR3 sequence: CASSLYSAGLSTDTQYF. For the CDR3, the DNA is TGCGCCAGCAGCTTGTACTCGGCGGGGCTTAGCACAGATACGCAGTATTTT.

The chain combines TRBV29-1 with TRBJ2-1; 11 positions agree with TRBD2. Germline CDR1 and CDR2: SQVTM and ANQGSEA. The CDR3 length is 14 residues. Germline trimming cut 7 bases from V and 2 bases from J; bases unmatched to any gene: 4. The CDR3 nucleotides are TGCAGCGCGATTAGCGGGAGGGCCTACAATGAGCAGTTCTTC. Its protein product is CSAISGRAYNEQFF.

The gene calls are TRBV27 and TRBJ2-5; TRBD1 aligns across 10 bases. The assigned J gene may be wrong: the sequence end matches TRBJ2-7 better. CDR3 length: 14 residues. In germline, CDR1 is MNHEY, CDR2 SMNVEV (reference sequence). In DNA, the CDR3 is TGTGCCAGCAGTTTAAGGGACAGGGGCCTCGAGCAGTACTTC. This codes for CASSLRDRGLEQYF.

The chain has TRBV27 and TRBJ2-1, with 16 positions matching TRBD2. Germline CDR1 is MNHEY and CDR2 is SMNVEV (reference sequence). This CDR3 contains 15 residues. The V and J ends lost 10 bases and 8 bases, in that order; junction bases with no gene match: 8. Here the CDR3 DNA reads TGTGCCACTACACGAGGGACTAGCGGGAGGGATGAGCAGTTCTTC. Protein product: CATTRGTSGRDEQFF.

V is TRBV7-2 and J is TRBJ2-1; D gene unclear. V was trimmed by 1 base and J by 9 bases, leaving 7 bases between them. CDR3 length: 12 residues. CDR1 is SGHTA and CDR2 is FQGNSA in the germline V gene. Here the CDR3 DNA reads TGTGCCAGCAGCTTAGTTTTCGGTGAGCAGTTCTTC. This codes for CASSLVFGEQFF.

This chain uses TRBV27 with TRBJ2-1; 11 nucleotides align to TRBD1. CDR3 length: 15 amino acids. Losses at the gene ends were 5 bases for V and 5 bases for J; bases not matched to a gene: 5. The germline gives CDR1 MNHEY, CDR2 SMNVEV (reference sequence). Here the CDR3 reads CASSTGTGGDNEQFF. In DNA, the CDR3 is TGTGCCAGCAGTACAGGGACAGGGGGGGACAATGAGCAGTTCTTC.

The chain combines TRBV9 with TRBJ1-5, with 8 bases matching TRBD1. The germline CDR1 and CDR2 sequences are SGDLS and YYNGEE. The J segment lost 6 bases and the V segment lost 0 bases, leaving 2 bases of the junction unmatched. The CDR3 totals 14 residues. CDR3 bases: TGTGCCAGCAGCGTAGGCAGGGGGCCTCAGCCCCAGCATTTT. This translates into CASSVGRGPQPQHF.

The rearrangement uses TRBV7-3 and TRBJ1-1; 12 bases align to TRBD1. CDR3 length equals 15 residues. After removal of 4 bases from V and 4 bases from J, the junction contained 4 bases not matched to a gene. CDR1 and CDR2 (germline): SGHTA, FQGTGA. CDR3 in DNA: TGTGCCAGCAGCTCGGCGGGACAGGGGGCCACTGAAGCTTTCTTT. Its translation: CASSSAGQGATEAFF.

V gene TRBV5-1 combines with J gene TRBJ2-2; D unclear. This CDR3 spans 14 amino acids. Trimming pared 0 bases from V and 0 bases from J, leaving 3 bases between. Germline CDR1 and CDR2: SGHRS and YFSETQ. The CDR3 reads CASSLGANTGELFF. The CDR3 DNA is TGCGCCAGCAGCTTGGGGGCGAACACCGGGGAGCTGTTTTTT.

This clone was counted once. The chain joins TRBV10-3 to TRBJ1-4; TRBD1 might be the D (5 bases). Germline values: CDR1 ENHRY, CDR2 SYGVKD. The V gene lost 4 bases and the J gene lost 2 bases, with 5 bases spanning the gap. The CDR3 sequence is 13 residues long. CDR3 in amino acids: CAISAGTNEKLFF. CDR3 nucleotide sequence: TGTGCCATCAGTGCAGGGACTAATGAAAAACTGTTTTTT.

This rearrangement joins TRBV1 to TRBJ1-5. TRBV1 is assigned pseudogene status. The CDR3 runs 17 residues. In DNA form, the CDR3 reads TGCACCAGCAGCCAAGTTCGGGGCCGGGCCTTAAACGGGGCCCAGCATTTT. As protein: CTSSQVRGRALNGAQHF.

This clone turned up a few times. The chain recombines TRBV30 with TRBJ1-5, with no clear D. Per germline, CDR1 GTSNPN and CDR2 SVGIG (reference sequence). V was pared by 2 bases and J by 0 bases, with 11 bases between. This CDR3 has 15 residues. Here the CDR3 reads CAWSQGAHSNQPQHF. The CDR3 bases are TGTGCCTGGAGTCAAGGTGCCCATAGCAATCAGCCCCAGCATTTT.

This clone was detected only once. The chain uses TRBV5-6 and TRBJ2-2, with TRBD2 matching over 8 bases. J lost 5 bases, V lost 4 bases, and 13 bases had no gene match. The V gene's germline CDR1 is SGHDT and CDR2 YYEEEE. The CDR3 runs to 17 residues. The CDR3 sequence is CASSKAGGRYVTGELFF. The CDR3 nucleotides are TGTGCCAGCAGCAAGGCGGGAGGCCGATATGTTACCGGGGAGCTGTTTTTT.

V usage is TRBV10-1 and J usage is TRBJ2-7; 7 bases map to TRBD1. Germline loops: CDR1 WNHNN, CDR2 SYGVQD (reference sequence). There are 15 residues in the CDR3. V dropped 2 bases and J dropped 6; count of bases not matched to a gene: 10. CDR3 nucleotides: TGCGCCAGCAGTGAGCTAATCACAGGGGTCGGCGAGCAGTACTTC. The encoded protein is CASSELITGVGEQYF.

CDR3 sequence reads: CASSFYGQPQHF. CDR3 in DNA: TGTGCCAGCAGCTTTTATGGTCAGCCCCAGCATTTT. This chain uses TRBV7-8 with TRBJ1-5; the D is unclear. CDR1 is SGHVS, CDR2 FQNEAQ, per germline. There are 12 residues in the CDR3. V lost 3 bases to trimming and J lost 6 bases, with 6 bases between them. Full variable domain (remainder filled in from reference TRBV7-8 and TRBJ1-5): GAGVSQSPRYKVAKRGQDVALRCDPISGHVSLFWYQQALGQGPEFLTYFQNEAQLDKSGLPSDRFFAERPEGSVSTLKIQRTQQEDSAVYLCASSFYGQPQHFGDGTRLSIL.

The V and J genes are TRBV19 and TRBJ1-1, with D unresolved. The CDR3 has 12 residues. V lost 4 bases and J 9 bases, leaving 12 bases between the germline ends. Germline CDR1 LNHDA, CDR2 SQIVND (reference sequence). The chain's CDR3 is CASSNKARKAFF. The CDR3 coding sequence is TGTGCCAGTAGTAATAAGGCCAGGAAAGCTTTCTTT.